One and the same sample provided the 10 T cell receptor beta chains below, sequenced in a study of CD8 T cells in ankylosing spondylitis. Study conclusions and caveats: Roughly eight highly homologous variants made up a TCR beta motif that seemed to typify ankylosing spondylitis blood.

These receptors' targets are unknown. TCRdb called the 5' RACE reads again in MiXCR, with one record for every CDR3 protein. The data contain about 440,000 distinct CDR3 sequences, 17% of them singletons. The sequencing sample was made of blood, either unsorted or a sorted T cell fraction (not recorded which). The receptors originated from a male donor with ankylosing spondylitis.

The CDR3 spells CASSLGTGIDTQYF. Written as DNA, the CDR3 is TGTGCCAGCAGCTTAGGGACGGGCATAGATACGCAGTATTTT. J is TRBJ2-3 and V is TRBV7-2; unclear D gene. The length of the CDR3 is 14 residues. Trimming cost V 1 base and J 5 bases, with 10 bases left between them. In germline, CDR1 is SGHTA, CDR2 FQGNSA.

This clonotype was recorded at least ten times. The genes are TRBV20-1 and TRBJ2-7; TRBD2 matches at 9 bases. Germline values: CDR1 DFQATT, CDR2 SNEGSKA (reference sequence). The CDR3 totals 14 residues. Trimming at V came to 2 bases and at J to 4 bases, leaving 6 bases not matched to a gene. CDR3 coding DNA: TGCAGTGCTAGATACGCGGGAGGGCCTTACGAGCAGTACTTC. Protein product: CSARYAGGPYEQYF.

This clonotype was found a few times. The V and J genes are TRBV11-2 and TRBJ2-5; the match to TRBD2 covers 12 bases. The CDR3 length is 19 residues. Germline values: CDR1 SGHAT, CDR2 FQNNGV. V dropped 1 base and J dropped 3; count of bases not matched to a gene: 12. The DNA for the CDR3 is TGTGCCAGCAGCTTAGGGGAACGAGGAGGACTAGCGGGGAAAGAGACCCAGTACTTC. It yields the protein CASSLGERGGLAGKETQYF.

In its sample, this clonotype was seen many times. The chain employs TRBV7-7 and TRBJ2-5, with 7 bases aligning to TRBD2. The germline gives CDR1 SSHAT, CDR2 FNYEAQ (reference sequence). After removal of 1 base from V and 3 bases from J, the junction contained 2 bases not matched to a gene. The CDR3 consists of 14 residues. CDR3 DNA sequence: TGTGCCAGCAGCTTAGGGCTAGCGGAAGAGACCCAGTACTTC. Its protein product is CASSLGLAEETQYF.

The chain links TRBV2 to TRBJ2-7, with 8 positions matching TRBD2. Germline loops: CDR1 SNHLY, CDR2 FYNNEI. The V segment lost 6 bases and the J segment 4 bases; nucleotides outside the gene matches: 8. The CDR3 sequence is 14 residues long. The CDR3 spells CASRERGGGYEQYF. The CDR3 DNA reads TGTGCCAGCAGGGAACGGGGGGGCGGGTACGAGCAGTACTTC.

This clonotype was recorded a few times. The rearrangement joins TRBV5-1 to TRBJ2-1; a possible D gene is TRBD1 (6 bases). V lost 4 bases and J 4 bases, leaving 12 bases between the germline ends. From germline, CDR1 is SGHRS and CDR2 YFSETQ. This CDR3 contains 14 residues. This CDR3 reads CASSANREYNEQFF. The DNA for the CDR3 is TGCGCCAGCAGCGCCAACAGGGAATACAATGAGCAGTTCTTC.

This clonotype was found many times. The chain recombines TRBV5-1 with TRBJ1-1; tentatively, D is TRBD1 (6 bases). From germline, CDR1 is SGHRS and CDR2 YFSETQ. The CDR3 is 17 residues long. The germline V and J ends were trimmed by 0 bases and 4 bases, with 19 bases remaining between them. As DNA, the CDR3 is TGCGCCAGCAGCTTGGCCCCACAGGGAAGTGGGAGCACTGAAGCTTTCTTT. Protein sequence: CASSLAPQGSGSTEAFF.

J is TRBJ1-5 and V is TRBV18, with 7 bases identical to TRBD1. With 3 bases clipped from V and 7 bases from J, the junction kept 6 bases outside the gene matches. Germline V gene lookup returns CDR1 KGHSH and CDR2 LQKENI. There are 14 residues in the CDR3. The CDR3 loop reads CASSPDRVQQPQHF. The DNA of the CDR3 is TGTGCCAGCTCACCCGACAGGGTCCAACAGCCCCAGCATTTT.

The V and J genes are TRBV6-4 and TRBJ2-6; TRBD2 might be the D (6 bases). The CDR3 has 17 amino acids. Germline CDR1 is MRHNA and CDR2 is SNTAGT. The V gene lost 0 bases and the J gene lost 14 bases, with 23 bases spanning the gap. CDR3 amino acids: CASSDSSRGQGGLFLTF. The CDR3 nucleotides read TGTGCCAGCAGTGACTCGAGTCGAGGGCAGGGAGGTCTCTTCCTGACTTTC.

This chain uses TRBV29-1 with TRBJ1-1, with TRBD1 as a possible D gene (6 bases). CDR1 and CDR2 (germline): SQVTM, ANQGSEA. The CDR3 runs 12 residues. With 7 bases removed from V and 1 base from J, the gap between germline ends came to 10 bases. The CDR3 sequence is CSAQGSNTEAFF. The CDR3 nucleotides read TGCAGCGCACAGGGATCGAACACTGAAGCTTTCTTT.